The clone carrying this T cell receptor beta chain showed up just a few times. The data stem from a study of control samples from healthy donors and cancer patients. The germline gives CDR1 GTSNPN, CDR2 SVGIG (reference sequence). The CDR3 extends over 12 amino acids. Between the trimmed V and J ends, which lost 0 bases and 9 bases, there was a span of 6 bases. Only in-frame clones appear in the TCRdb table, and some are missing; sequencing was by immunoSEQ multiplex PCR. Of tens of thousands of clones listed, about nine tenths are singletons. Sequencing used PBMCs. The TCR sequence derives from a man in his forties with colorectal cancer. The gene calls are TRBV30 and TRBJ1-6; D is possibly TRBD1 (6 bases). DNA for the CDR3: TGTGCCTGGAGTGTAGGGGGTTCACCCCTCCACTTT. This translates into CAWSVGGSPLHF.